These 26 T cell receptor beta chains were all obtained from the same sample, sequenced in a study of blood T cells in healthy people across ages. The use of a sample-barcoded 5' primer and a J-beta primer mix characterized a second PCR of roughly 6 to 11 cycles. TCRdb processed the 5' RACE reads anew with MiXCR; each CDR3 protein has one entry. The sample has 750,000 to 950,000 distinct CDR3 sequences; about 55% are singletons. Sequenced input: blood. These receptors all come from a man older than 75 in good health.

This clonotype was observed a single time. The chain combines TRBV12-3 or TRBV12-4 with TRBJ2-7; D is ambiguous. The ends were cut back, 5 bases at V and 0 bases at J, with 11 bases in the middle. The CDR3 runs 14 residues. In DNA, the CDR3 is TGTGCCAGCAGTCCCTGGGGTCACTCCTACGAGCAGTACTTC. This gives the protein CASSPWGHSYEQYF.

In its sample, this clonotype was seen once. This rearrangement joins TRBV11-1 to TRBJ2-7; TRBD1 matches 9 bases. The germline CDR1 and CDR2 sequences are SGHAT and FQDESV (reference sequence). The V gene end was trimmed by 2 bases and the J gene end by 3 bases; junction bases not matched to a gene: 5. The CDR3 runs to 15 residues. The chain's CDR3 is CASSLTGQGLYEQYF. For the CDR3, the DNA is TGTGCCAGCAGCTTAACGGGACAGGGTCTCTACGAGCAGTACTTC.

The rearrangement links TRBV29-1 to TRBJ2-1; 12 nucleotides line up with TRBD2. The V gene's germline CDR1 is SQVTM and CDR2 ANQGSEA. V was pared by 6 bases and J by 9 bases, with 9 bases of the junction left unmatched. This CDR3 region has 14 residues. CDR3 protein: CSVQTSGSLGEQFF. CDR3 nucleotide sequence: TGCAGCGTACAGACTAGCGGGAGCCTAGGTGAGCAGTTCTTC.

The chain combines TRBV6-5 with TRBJ2-7, with 7 bases fitting TRBD2. Per the germline V gene, CDR1 is MNHEY and CDR2 is SVGAGI. The CDR3 is 17 amino acids. Trimming took 0 bases from V and 0 from J; bases not matched to a gene: 8. The CDR3 sequence: CASSYSMPSGSSYEQYF. The CDR3 DNA is TGTGCCAGCAGTTACTCGATGCCTAGCGGTAGCTCCTACGAGCAGTACTTC.

The chain joins TRBV29-1 to TRBJ2-5; 9 positions agree with TRBD1. The J call may be faulty, since TRBJ2-7 better matches the DNA end. The V gene's germline CDR1 is SQVTM and CDR2 ANQGSEA. The CDR3 has 14 residues. The CDR3 nucleotides read TGCAGCGTTGTGGGGACAGGGATTACCTACGAGCAGTACTTC. The encoded protein is CSVVGTGITYEQYF.

In its sample, this clonotype was seen a few times. The chain employs TRBV11-2 and TRBJ2-1; D is ambiguous. Trimming shortened V by 10 bases and J by 8 bases, and 12 bases separated the two germline ends. The germline gives CDR1 SGHAT, CDR2 FQNNGV. The CDR3 spans 11 residues. CDR3 in amino acids: CATQLRHEQFF. The CDR3 bases are TGTGCCACCCAACTCAGGCATGAGCAGTTCTTC.

This sequence joins TRBV7-2 and TRBJ2-3; no reliable D call. Trimming took 7 bases from V and 6 from J, leaving 11 bases between them. Germline V CDR1 and CDR2: SGHTA, FQGNSA. The CDR3 spans 12 residues. The CDR3, as DNA: TGTGCCAGCACCCCACGGAAGGATACGCAGTATTTT. It codes for CASTPRKDTQYF.

The rearrangement uses TRBV29-1 and TRBJ2-2; the match to TRBD1 covers 8 bases. CDR3 length: 14 residues. Germline CDR1 reads SQVTM; CDR2 reads ANQGSEA. V trimming: 7 bases; J trimming: 3 bases; junction bases outside the gene matches: 7. The CDR3 is CSAEGTGHTGELFF. CDR3 sequence (DNA): TGCAGCGCGGAAGGGACAGGACACACCGGGGAGCTGTTTTTT.

This clonotype has more than one count but fewer than ten. This chain connects TRBV2 to TRBJ1-2; no firm D call. V was cut by 4 bases and J by 7 bases, with 16 bases left in between. This CDR3 is 14 amino acids long. Looked up from germline, CDR1 is SNHLY and CDR2 is FYNNEI. The CDR3 DNA follows: TGTGCCAGCAGTGCCGACTCGCTGGGCGGTGGCTACACCTTC. Protein product: CASSADSLGGGYTF.

The chain recombines TRBV10-3 with TRBJ1-1; no firm D call. V dropped 2 bases and J dropped 3 bases, with 7 bases sitting between them. This CDR3 comprises 13 residues. Germline V gives CDR1 ENHRY, CDR2 SYGVKD. In nucleotides, the CDR3 is TGTGCCATCAGTGAGGGGTACGACACTGAAGCTTTCTTT. Protein sequence: CAISEGYDTEAFF.

In its sample, this clonotype was seen a few times. This chain connects TRBV29-1 to TRBJ2-3, with 9 bases identical to TRBD1. Trimming removed 7 bases from V and 3 bases from J; junction bases left unmatched: 11. Germline loops: CDR1 SQVTM, CDR2 ANQGSEA. CDR3 length: 15 residues. The DNA of the CDR3 is TGCAGCGCTCCGGGACAGGGACTCGGGACAGATACGCAGTATTTT. Residues: CSAPGQGLGTDTQYF.

This clonotype was seen a handful of times. The chain carries TRBV20-1 and TRBJ2-1; TRBD2 matches 13 bases. V was pared by 5 bases and J by 10 bases, with 5 bases of the junction left unmatched. CDR1 and CDR2 from the germline V gene are DFQATT and SNEGSKA (reference sequence). The CDR3 is made up of 13 amino acids. The CDR3 nucleotides read TGCAGTGCTGGACTAGCGGGAGCACGGGAGCAGTTCTTC. Amino acid sequence: CSAGLAGAREQFF.

This rearrangement joins TRBV24-1 to TRBJ2-2; D may be TRBD1 (5 bases). V gave up 3 bases and J gave up 6 bases, with 10 bases separating them. Germline V lookup: CDR1 KGHDR, CDR2 SFDVKD. The CDR3 loop spans 14 amino acids. The chain's CDR3 is CATSDPGLSGELFF. Here the CDR3 DNA reads TGTGCCACCAGTGATCCAGGGTTATCCGGGGAGCTGTTTTTT.

The genes are TRBV15 and TRBJ2-4, with 8 bases matching TRBD2. The last part of the DNA fits TRBJ2-7 better; the J call may be wrong. The length of the CDR3 is 17 residues. Germline lookup yields CDR1 LNHNV and CDR2 YYDKDF (reference sequence). The CDR3 spells CATSRVLSSGSGGEQYF. The CDR3 nucleotides are TGTGCCACCAGCAGAGTCCTATCCAGCGGGAGCGGAGGCGAGCAGTACTTC.

DNA for the CDR3: TGTGCCACCAGCAGGAACCAGGGAGGGAAGACCCAGTACTTC. It encodes CATSRNQGGKTQYF. The chain joins TRBV15 to TRBJ2-5; 7 nucleotides match TRBD2. Trimming at V came to 3 bases and at J to 6 bases, leaving 7 bases not matched to a gene. CDR3 size: 14 residues. Germline V lookup: CDR1 LNHNV, CDR2 YYDKDF (reference sequence).

The rearrangement joins TRBV28 to TRBJ2-3, with 8 positions matching TRBD1. Germline CDR1 reads MDHEN; CDR2 reads SYDVKM. The CDR3 covers 12 residues. V trimming: 5 bases; J trimming: 9 bases; junction bases outside the gene matches: 4. CDR3 coding DNA: TGTGCCAGCAGTCGCGGACAGGGCACGCAGTATTTT. Translation gives CASSRGQGTQYF.

The chain uses TRBV28 and TRBJ2-5; D remains unclear. Germline V gene sequence: CDR1 MDHEN, CDR2 SYDVKM. This CDR3 spans 18 amino acids. With 2 bases removed from V and 5 bases from J, the gap between germline ends came to 24 bases. The CDR3 nucleotides are TGTGCCAGCAGTTTAGATCTTGGGCCCGGAGACCCTCGGGAGACCCAGTACTTC. Its protein is CASSLDLGPGDPRETQYF.

This clonotype was seen just once. V gene TRBV6-2 or TRBV6-3 combines with J gene TRBJ2-1; D call uncertain. The CDR3 spans 15 residues. V lost 5 bases to trimming and J lost 0 bases, with 11 bases between them. Per the germline V gene, CDR1 is MNHEY and CDR2 is SVGEGT. CDR3 DNA: TGTGCCAGCAGTACGGTGAGTTACTCCTACAATGAGCAGTTCTTC. Translation gives CASSTVSYSYNEQFF.

This clonotype was detected only a few times. The chain uses TRBV7-2 and TRBJ1-5; possibly TRBD1 for D (5 bases). The length of the CDR3 is 17 residues. V gave up 2 bases and J gave up 0 bases, with 14 bases separating them. CDR1 is SGHTA and CDR2 is FQGNSA in the germline V gene. CDR3 coding DNA: TGTGCCAGCAGCTTAAACAGGCCCCTAATTAGCAATCAGCCCCAGCATTTT. It is translated as CASSLNRPLISNQPQHF.

This chain joins TRBV29-1 and TRBJ2-5, with TRBD2 matching 8 bases. The CDR3 extends over 14 amino acids. Trimming at V came to 6 bases and at J to 7 bases, leaving 13 bases not matched to a gene. From germline, CDR1 is SQVTM and CDR2 ANQGSEA. The CDR3 region is CSVETGLGWATQYF. The CDR3 region has the DNA TGCAGCGTAGAAACGGGACTAGGTTGGGCGACCCAGTACTTC.

The genes are TRBV20-1 and TRBJ2-1; the D gene could be TRBD1 or TRBD2 (5 bases each). The CDR3 has 14 amino acids. Deletions cut 2 bases from V and 8 bases from J, with 16 bases between. The germline V gene has CDR1 DFQATT and CDR2 SNEGSKA (reference sequence). CDR3 coding DNA: TGCAGTGCTAGAAGGGGAGCCTTTAGGGATGAGCAGTTCTTC. Translating it yields CSARRGAFRDEQFF.

The chain joins TRBV4-1 to TRBJ2-7; TRBD2 agrees at 7 bases. This CDR3 has 13 amino acids. The germline V gene encodes CDR1 MGHRA and CDR2 YSYEKL. The J segment lost 7 bases and the V segment lost 4 bases, leaving 7 bases of the junction unmatched. CDR3 amino acids: CASSPGSGREQYF. CDR3 nucleotides: TGCGCCAGCAGCCCGGGTTCCGGGAGGGAGCAGTACTTC.

The J gene is TRBJ1-2, the V gene TRBV29-1, with a tentative D call TRBD1 (5 bases). Germline V gene data show CDR1 as SQVTM and CDR2 as ANQGSEA. Between the trimmed V and J ends, which lost 3 bases and 6 bases, there was a span of 11 bases. The CDR3 has 12 residues. The CDR3 region is CSVDGTENGYTF. DNA for the CDR3: TGCAGCGTTGACGGGACGGAGAATGGCTACACCTTC. Combining the CDR3 with reference TRBV29-1 and TRBJ1-2 gives the whole variable domain SAVISQKPSRDICQRGTSLTIQCQVDSQVTMMFWYRQQPGQSLTLIATANQGSEATYESGFVIDKFPISRPNLTFSTLTVSNMSPEDSSIYLCSVDGTENGYTFGSGTRLTVV.

The rearrangement links TRBV5-4 to TRBJ1-1; D remains unclear. The CDR3 consists of 15 residues. The V and J ends lost 0 bases and 3 bases respectively, with 12 bases between them. Per germline, CDR1 SGHNT and CDR2 YYREEE (reference sequence). CDR3 sequence (DNA): TGTGCCAGCAGCTTGGATCCAGATATATACACTGAAGCTTTCTTT. The encoded protein is CASSLDPDIYTEAFF.

The chain links TRBV20-1 to TRBJ1-5; D is possibly TRBD1 (6 bases). From germline, CDR1 is DFQATT and CDR2 SNEGSKA (reference sequence). This CDR3 is 13 amino acids long. V lost 4 bases to trimming and J lost 10 bases, with 17 bases between them. The CDR3 reads CSAMTQGIQPQHF. CDR3 nucleotide sequence: TGCAGTGCTATGACCCAGGGGATACAACCCCAGCATTTT.

V and J are TRBV28 and TRBJ2-7; 9 bases agree with TRBD1. The trim removed 8 bases at V and 2 bases at J, leaving 7 bases unmatched. Germline V gene sequence: CDR1 MDHEN, CDR2 SYDVKM. The CDR3 runs to 14 residues. The CDR3 DNA reads as TGTGCCAGCTATGGGACAGGGAAAACCTACGAGCAGTACTTC. Protein sequence: CASYGTGKTYEQYF.